These T cell receptor beta chains were read from a single sample in a study of cytomegalovirus exposure and HLA in healthy donors. Data came from immunoSEQ multiplex PCR; TCRdb stores just in-frame clones and leaves some out. This sample has roughly 150,000 clones, with around 70% found just once. Sample: PBMCs. The receptors shown here come from a woman aged 60-75 years in good health and CMV-seropositive. Both conserved end residues are part of each CDR3. D genes are given only for firm matches. Where a row states a size, it is once, few, many or the class of an expanded clone; other rows omit it.

clone_size: -; d_call: TRBD1; j_call: TRBJ1-2; v_call: TRBV29-1; cdr3_aa: CSVERTGVMYGYTF; cdr3_nt: TGCAGCGTTGAGAGGACAGGGGTTATGTATGGCTACACCTTC
clone_size: -; d_call: TRBD2; j_call: TRBJ2-2; v_call: TRBV5-1; cdr3_aa: CASSLPPSGSYTGELFF; cdr3_nt: TGCGCCAGCAGCTTGCCCCCTAGCGGGAGTTACACCGGGGAGCTGTTTTTT
clone_size: -; d_call: TRBD2; j_call: TRBJ2-1; v_call: TRBV14; cdr3_aa: CASSQVMVAGKNEQFF; cdr3_nt: TGTGCCAGCAGCCAAGTGATGGTAGCGGGAAAGAATGAGCAGTTCTTC
clone_size: -; d_call: TRBD1; j_call: TRBJ1-2; v_call: TRBV28; cdr3_aa: CASSLVPGGDGYTF; cdr3_nt: TGTGCCAGCAGTTTAGTCCCAGGGGGCGATGGCTACACCTTC
clone_size: -; d_call: TRBD1; j_call: TRBJ2-3; v_call: TRBV27; cdr3_aa: CASTRQGITDTQYF; cdr3_nt: TGTGCCAGCACGCGACAGGGAATCACAGATACGCAGTATTTT
clone_size: -; d_call: TRBD1; j_call: TRBJ1-5; v_call: TRBV28; cdr3_aa: CASSLPGQGAPNQPQHF; cdr3_nt: TGTGCCAGCAGTTTGCCGGGACAGGGGGCCCCCAATCAGCCCCAGCATTTT
clone_size: few; d_call: -; j_call: TRBJ2-3; v_call: TRBV29-1; cdr3_aa: CSVRDGADTQYF; cdr3_nt: TGCAGCGTACGGGATGGCGCAGATACGCAGTATTTT
clone_size: -; d_call: TRBD2; j_call: TRBJ2-1; v_call: TRBV6-5; cdr3_aa: CASSPTSATYNEQFF; cdr3_nt: TGTGCCAGCAGTCCGACTAGCGCGACCTACAATGAGCAGTTCTTC
clone_size: -; d_call: TRBD1; j_call: TRBJ2-5; v_call: TRBV5-4; cdr3_aa: CASSLPMTGRETQYF; cdr3_nt: TGTGCCAGCAGCCTACCAATGACAGGGCGAGAGACCCAGTACTTC
clone_size: -; d_call: -; j_call: TRBJ1-2; v_call: TRBV7-9; cdr3_aa: CASSFGADIYGYTF; cdr3_nt: TGTGCCAGCAGCTTTGGGGCCGACATCTATGGCTACACCTTC
clone_size: -; d_call: TRBD1; j_call: TRBJ1-5; v_call: TRBV5-6; cdr3_aa: CASSLGTESLSNQPQHF; cdr3_nt: TGTGCCAGCAGCCTGGGGACAGAAAGTCTTAGCAATCAGCCCCAGCATTTT
clone_size: -; d_call: -; j_call: TRBJ1-2; v_call: TRBV28; cdr3_aa: CASSLPPPGGANGYTF; cdr3_nt: TGTGCCAGCAGTTTACCACCCCCGGGGGGGGCGAATGGCTACACCTTC
clone_size: -; d_call: -; j_call: TRBJ1-1; v_call: TRBV11-2; cdr3_aa: CASSLEAGVTEAFF; cdr3_nt: TGTGCCAGCAGCTTAGAAGCAGGGGTCACTGAAGCTTTCTTT
clone_size: -; d_call: TRBD2; j_call: TRBJ2-3; v_call: TRBV9; cdr3_aa: CASSVSLAGPTDTQYF; cdr3_nt: TGTGCCAGCAGCGTAAGCCTAGCGGGGCCCACAGATACGCAGTATTTT
clone_size: -; d_call: TRBD1; j_call: TRBJ1-5; v_call: TRBV19; cdr3_aa: CASNPTGTGNQPQHF; cdr3_nt: TGTGCCAGTAACCCGACAGGGACAGGAAATCAGCCCCAGCATTTT
clone_size: -; d_call: TRBD1; j_call: TRBJ2-5; v_call: TRBV5-1; cdr3_aa: CASSSPGQGETQYF; cdr3_nt: TGCGCCAGCAGCTCCCCCGGACAGGGGGAGACCCAGTACTTC
clone_size: -; d_call: TRBD2; j_call: TRBJ2-3; v_call: TRBV5-1; cdr3_aa: CASLGTSGRPDTQYF; cdr3_nt: TGCGCCAGCCTCGGGACTAGCGGGAGACCAGATACGCAGTATTTT
clone_size: -; d_call: -; j_call: TRBJ2-2; v_call: TRBV5-6; cdr3_aa: CASTIGGSGELFF; cdr3_nt: TGTGCCAGCACCATCGGGGGATCCGGGGAGCTGTTTTTT
clone_size: -; d_call: -; j_call: TRBJ2-3; v_call: TRBV20-1; cdr3_aa: CSAIVADTQYF; cdr3_nt: TGCAGTGCTATCGTAGCAGATACGCAGTATTTT
clone_size: -; d_call: TRBD2; j_call: TRBJ2-2; v_call: TRBV27; cdr3_aa: CASRPGLAGTGELFF; cdr3_nt: TGTGCCAGCAGGCCCGGGCTAGCGGGTACCGGGGAGCTGTTTTTT
clone_size: -; d_call: -; j_call: TRBJ2-6; v_call: TRBV30; cdr3_aa: CAWRTLSGANVLTF; cdr3_nt: TGTGCCTGGCGGACTTTGTCTGGGGCCAACGTCCTGACTTTC
clone_size: few; d_call: -; j_call: TRBJ1-4; v_call: TRBV16; cdr3_aa: CASSQNRATNEKLFF; cdr3_nt: TGTGCCAGCAGCCAAAACAGGGCTACTAATGAAAAACTGTTTTTT
clone_size: -; d_call: -; j_call: TRBJ2-7; v_call: TRBV28; cdr3_aa: CASSPLAGGWPSYEQYF; cdr3_nt: TGTGCCAGCAGTCCCCTGGCGGGCGGGTGGCCCTCCTACGAGCAGTACTTC
clone_size: -; d_call: -; j_call: TRBJ1-2; v_call: TRBV5-5; cdr3_aa: CASSLEDRSFTF; cdr3_nt: TGTGCCAGCAGCTTGGAGGACAGAAGCTTCACCTTC
clone_size: -; d_call: -; j_call: TRBJ1-1; v_call: TRBV9; cdr3_aa: CASSPYSAEAFF; cdr3_nt: TGTGCCAGCAGCCCCTACAGTGCTGAAGCTTTCTTT
clone_size: -; d_call: TRBD2; j_call: TRBJ2-1; v_call: TRBV5-8; cdr3_aa: CASSLIWTSGFYNEQFF; cdr3_nt: TGTGCCAGCAGCTTAATCTGGACTAGCGGGTTTTACAATGAGCAGTTCTTC
clone_size: -; d_call: TRBD2; j_call: TRBJ2-7; v_call: TRBV11-3; cdr3_aa: CASSLGGTSAEQYF; cdr3_nt: TGTGCCAGCAGCTTAGGAGGGACTAGTGCCGAGCAGTACTTC
clone_size: -; d_call: -; j_call: TRBJ1-1; v_call: TRBV19; cdr3_aa: CASSMVSGIEAFF; cdr3_nt: TGTGCCAGTAGTATGGTTTCAGGGATTGAAGCTTTCTTT
clone_size: -; d_call: -; j_call: TRBJ1-1; v_call: TRBV10-1; cdr3_aa: CASSNSLRTEAFF; cdr3_nt: TGCGCCTCCTCGAACAGCCTTAGGACTGAAGCTTTCTTT
clone_size: -; d_call: TRBD2; j_call: TRBJ2-7; v_call: TRBV19; cdr3_aa: CASSKGLAVYEQYF; cdr3_nt: TGTGCCAGTAGTAAGGGACTAGCGGTCTACGAGCAGTACTTC
clone_size: -; d_call: -; j_call: TRBJ1-2; v_call: TRBV9; cdr3_aa: CASSVDSGSYTF; cdr3_nt: TGTGCCAGCAGCGTAGACTCCGGGAGCTACACCTTC
clone_size: few; d_call: -; j_call: TRBJ1-4; v_call: TRBV11-2; cdr3_aa: CASSSIPGEKLFF; cdr3_nt: TGTGCCAGCAGCTCCATACCGGGGGAAAAACTGTTTTTT
clone_size: -; d_call: -; j_call: TRBJ2-5; v_call: TRBV5-1; cdr3_aa: CASSPGSGNWETQYF; cdr3_nt: TGCGCCAGCAGCCCCGGCTCGGGGAACTGGGAGACCCAGTACTTC
clone_size: -; d_call: TRBD1; j_call: TRBJ1-1; v_call: TRBV20-1; cdr3_aa: CSADRDPEAFF; cdr3_nt: TGCAGTGCGGACAGGGACCCTGAAGCTTTCTTT
clone_size: -; d_call: TRBD1; j_call: TRBJ2-2; v_call: TRBV9; cdr3_aa: CASSVGQGYTGELFF; cdr3_nt: TGTGCCAGCAGCGTGGGACAGGGGTACACCGGGGAGCTGTTTTTT